This T cell receptor (beta chain) appears in the sequencing data of a study of T-cell reconstitution after alpha-beta-depleted transplantation in children. The table lists this clonotype with many counts. The junction differs from germline at one of its ends, possibly a read error. This CDR3 is built from 17 residues. Germline CDR1 is SGHAT and CDR2 is FQNNGV. Preparation of the TCRbeta library used unique molecular identifiers. MiXCR was run by TCRdb on the PCR reads, yielding one entry per CDR3 protein. Among 450,000 to 600,000 distinct CDR3 sequences listed, about 10% were seen once. The receptor was isolated from a child aged 2-15 years with inherited bone marrow failure, due to receive a stem cell transplant. The material was PBMCs, obtained before TCRalphabeta/CD19-depleted stem cell transplant. V and J are TRBV11-2 and TRBJ2-2, with 9 bases aligning to TRBD2. The CDR3 is CASTLGPGLANTGELFF. CDR3 bases: TGTGCCAGCACCTTAGGACCGGGACTAGCAAACACCGGGGAGCTGTTTTTT.